The TCR beta chain described here comes from a study of regulatory T cells in long-lasting Graves disease. V lost 4 bases and J lost 4, with 16 bases in between. The germline V gene has CDR1 SQVTM and CDR2 ANQGSEA. The CDR3 runs 14 residues. CDR3 regions were amplified by Arm-PCR using iRepertoire HTBI primers to build TCR beta libraries. TCRdb called the multiplex PCR reads again in MiXCR, with one record for every CDR3 protein. The sample has about 440,000 distinct CDR3 sequences; 15% to 20% are singletons. Study-wide points: Under persistent disease, TRBV28, TRBJ1-2 and TRBJ2-5 were used preferentially.

Time point defined: newly diagnosed GD, antithyroid drugs for less than 3 months. PBMC-extracted RNA yielded the TCR library. This clonotype was seen ten or more times. The target antigen is unknown. The same data also contributed to another study, on T cells in Graves' hyperthyroidism and ophthalmopathy. That investigation notes: Researchers defined stable Graves' hyperthyroidism as no ophthalmopathy progression within 18 months. Exclusion criteria comprised uncontrolled infection, other autoimmune disease, pregnancy or lactation. In validation, the model predicted ophthalmopathy. These predictions came a median about 6 months before onset.

This receptor was taken from a woman aged 18-29 years with Graves disease. V usage is TRBV29-1 and J usage is TRBJ1-1, with D unclear. This specimen consisted of peripheral blood mononuclear cells (PBMCs), obtained at new diagnosis, from a patient treated with antithyroid drugs. Written as DNA, the CDR3 is TGCAGCGTTGTTGGGCAGACTAGCGGCACTGAAGCTTTCTTT. Translated: CSVVGQTSGTEAFF.